Listed below are T cell receptor beta chains from one sample, sequenced in a study of human T cells and chemical hapten exposure. MiXCR, run by TCRdb on the RACE reads, gives a single entry per CDR3 protein. Here the sample spans almost 40,000 distinct CDR3 sequences, 9.5% being singletons. This specimen consisted of whole blood, obtained in connection with sensitization to the hapten diphenylcyclopropenone (DPC). These receptors were collected from a man in his fifties or sixties with alopecia areata. Some clones in this sample may be carry-over from other donors' samples. CDR3s leave out the opening cysteine and the closing phenylalanine or tryptophan. Only part of the rows carry a size: once, few, many, or a class if the clone is expanded.

clone size	V gene	CDR3 protein
many	TRBV9	ASSPPTDTEAF
many	TRBV6-5	ASSPWASTGELF
few	TRBV28	ASSSSKYEQY
few	TRBV29-1	SVVPSSYEQY
few	TRBV3-1	ASTSRRQQNIQY
NA	TRBV4-2	ASSQERAGTGGPRNYGYT
few	TRBV10-2	ASEGQENNEQF
many	TRBV5-6	ASSFRTGGPSEQF
many	TRBV2	ASSELAPPGEQF
many	TRBV12-3/TRBV12-4	ASSLRGPTNEKLF
many	TRBV25-1	ASSEPVGTSANNEQF
NA	TRBV12-3/TRBV12-4	ASPTEYGYT
few	TRBV29-1	SALGLAGDAEQF
few	TRBV29-1	SVGEGDVQY
NA	TRBV18	ASSPPTGTQY
many	TRBV9	ASAKVARGTDTQY
few	TRBV2	ASSEARNSPLH
NA	TRBV9	ASSVATYGGGRNVLT
NA	TRBV7-9	ASSPPLVGENYGYT
many	TRBV11-2	ASDKMAATFHGYT
many	TRBV7-9	ASSLAGKVTSIIRGLH
NA	TRBV29-1	SVGQPNYGYT
few	TRBV30	AWSVRTGLTGELF
many	TRBV11-3	ASSSAYEQF
many	TRBV7-7	ASSLVAGSYNEQF
many	TRBV7-6	ASSSLGLAGGLNNEQF
few	TRBV6-1	ASFKGQGSTDTQY
many	TRBV6-6	ASRGTGRGGTGELF
few	TRBV11-2	ASSPSTGTSGRSTYNEQF
many	TRBV29-1	SSWRDSSNTEAF
many	TRBV12-3/TRBV12-4	ASSLAEGPRGGNEQF
few	TRBV5-1	ASSNGTAGNTIY
few	TRBV30	ACRGSNQPQH
many	TRBV18	ASSTGTSNSPLH
many	TRBV28	ASSPRGTSGRAGGDTQY
NA	TRBV10-2	ASSGWSLNSEAF
many	TRBV6-5	ASSYGQLQETQY
few	TRBV11-1	ASSRQGSRTGELF
few	TRBV10-2	ASRDGRYNEQF
many	TRBV2	ASRFWGGTEAF
few	TRBV10-1	ASSQLAGVADTQY
many	TRBV28	ASSPLLAAPNEQF
NA	TRBV7-2	ASSAGGGETQY
NA	TRBV29-1	SASDSNVLT
many	TRBV20-1	SARWDKTYGYT
many	TRBV20-1	SATPGSGRAAEQY
many	TRBV10-3	AISYSDVYNEQF
many	TRBV20-1	SASYEPGQTNSPLH
NA	TRBV7-2	ASSLRVVDGYT
many	TRBV18	ASSRTNQPQH
NA	TRBV6-2/TRBV6-3	ASQGWQPQGEQY
many	TRBV4-1	ASSQQTSRNYNEQF